Presented here are 26 T cell receptor beta chains from one specimen sequenced in a study of blood T cells in healthy people across ages. Combining a sample-barcoded 5' primer with a J-beta primer mix, a second PCR ran for roughly 7 to 11 cycles. TCRdb processed the 5' RACE reads anew with MiXCR; each CDR3 protein has one entry. Of 550,000 to 800,000 distinct CDR3 sequences listed, approximately 29% are singletons. What was sequenced was blood. The receptors come from a woman of 80 years or more in good health.

This clonotype was counted ten times or more. This chain connects TRBV20-1 to TRBJ2-7; D ambiguous. Germline CDR1 reads DFQATT; CDR2 reads SNEGSKA (reference sequence). The CDR3 is made up of 12 amino acids. Trimming cost V 3 bases and J 2 bases, with 8 bases left between them. CDR3 bases: TGCAGTGCTAGGGCTCCGGCCTACGAGCAGTACTTC. Its translation: CSARAPAYEQYF.

This clonotype turned up a few times. The chain employs TRBV5-4 and TRBJ1-2, with 9 bases lining up with TRBD1. The V segment lost 5 bases and the J segment 6 bases; nucleotides outside the gene matches: 14. CDR3 length: 16 residues. Germline V CDR1 and CDR2: SGHNT, YYREEE (reference sequence). CDR3 loop: CASRFDSGTGRDGYTF. The CDR3, as DNA: TGTGCCAGCAGATTTGACTCTGGGACAGGGAGAGATGGCTACACCTTC.

This clonotype was detected many times. The CDR3 coding sequence is TGTGCCTGCGGGGACCGGGGGAACAATCAGCCCCAGCATTTT. Translation: CACGDRGNNQPQHF. The V gene is TRBV30, the J gene TRBJ1-5; maybe TRBD1 (5 bases). This CDR3 region has 14 residues. Trimming shortened V by 6 bases and J by 3 bases, and 15 bases separated the two germline ends. Germline V gives CDR1 GTSNPN, CDR2 SVGIG (reference sequence).

This clonotype was seen many times. The chain employs TRBV7-3 and TRBJ2-1; D remains unclear. Trimming stripped 2 bases from V and 0 bases from J, with 14 bases between. CDR1 is SGHTA, CDR2 FQGTGA, per germline. This CDR3 is 17 amino acids long. CDR3 sequence: CASSLSPPSSSYNEQFF. The CDR3 DNA reads TGTGCCAGCAGCTTATCTCCACCCTCGAGCTCCTACAATGAGCAGTTCTTC.

This clonotype has only a few counts. The chain has TRBV4-1 and TRBJ1-1, with 10 nucleotides matching TRBD1. The CDR3 is 16 residues long. Germline lookup yields CDR1 MGHRA and CDR2 YSYEKL. Unmatched junction bases numbered 7, after V lost 2 bases and J lost 4 bases. The DNA of the CDR3 is TGCGCCAGCAGCCAACCTGGACAGGGGGGGACCACTGAAGCTTTCTTT. It yields the protein CASSQPGQGGTTEAFF.

Concerning this clonotype: Its ends do not fully match the called genes, so a read error is possible. The chain recombines TRBV12-3 or TRBV12-4 with TRBJ2-3, with no clear D. CDR3 length: 14 residues. The CDR3: CANSLTARADVQYF. The DNA of the CDR3 is TGTGCCAACAGTCTTACGGCCCGCGCAGATGTGCAGTATTTT.

This clonotype was picked up many times. The chain has TRBV20-1 and TRBJ1-1; 7 positions agree with TRBD1. This CDR3 has 20 residues. Trimming removed 3 bases from V and 0 bases from J; junction bases left unmatched: 22. Germline loops: CDR1 DFQATT, CDR2 SNEGSKA (reference sequence). The CDR3 sequence: CSASRRTTGQVGGVNTEAFF. CDR3 in DNA: TGCAGTGCTAGTAGGCGCACTACCGGACAGGTCGGTGGGGTGAACACTGAAGCTTTCTTT.

CDR3 DNA sequence: TGTGCCACCAGCAGAGATGGGTACGGAGACACTGAAGCTTTCTTT. It encodes CATSRDGYGDTEAFF. This chain uses TRBV15 with TRBJ1-1; D gene ambiguous. The CDR3 sequence is 15 residues long. V lost 0 bases and J 3 bases, leaving 11 bases between the germline ends. Germline V CDR1 and CDR2: LNHNV, YYDKDF (reference sequence).

The chain has TRBV28 and TRBJ1-2, with 8 bases fitting TRBD1. The CDR3 consists of 15 residues. CDR1 and CDR2 (germline): MDHEN, SYDVKM. V gave up 4 bases and J gave up 5 bases; unmatched junction bases: 9. The DNA of the CDR3 is TGTGCCAGCAGTTCCCCCCCAGGGGGCCGTTATGGCTACACCTTC. It translates to CASSSPPGGRYGYTF.

This clonotype was picked up many times. The J gene is TRBJ2-7, the V gene TRBV7-2; no reliable D call. This CDR3 is built from 16 residues. Per germline, CDR1 SGHTA and CDR2 FQGNSA. V lost 4 bases, J lost 3 bases, and 19 bases lay in between. The CDR3 bases are TGTGCCAGCAGCTACTCCTACGATTTGCCCCTCTACGAGCAGTACTTC. This sequence encodes CASSYSYDLPLYEQYF. The variable domain in full, completed from reference TRBV7-2 and TRBJ2-7, reads GAGVSQSPSNKVTEKGKDVELRCDPISGHTALYWYRQSLGQGLEFLIYFQGNSAPDKSGLPSDRFSAERTGGSVSTLTIQRTQQEDSAVYLCASSYSYDLPLYEQYFGPGTRLTVT.

Concerning this clonotype itself: A much larger clone sits a single nucleotide away, making a read error possible. This chain uses TRBV11-3 with TRBJ2-1; 10 nucleotides align to TRBD2. The J call may be wrong; the DNA end is better matched by TRBJ2-7. Germline V gene data show CDR1 as SGHNT and CDR2 as YENEEA. The CDR3 length is 16 residues. The CDR3 protein is CASSLGLAGGYNEQYF. The CDR3, as DNA: TGTGCCAGCAGCTTAGGGTTAGCGGGGGGTTACAATGAGCAGTACTTC.

A remark on this clonotype: The junction differs from germline at one of its ends, possibly a read error. The chain couples TRBV20-1 to TRBJ2-1, with TRBD2 identical over 12 bases. Germline CDR1 DFQATT, CDR2 SNEGSKA (reference sequence). The CDR3 consists of 16 residues. CDR3 sequence: CSTSSSGGADGYEQFF. The DNA for the CDR3 is TGCAGTACTAGTTCTAGCGGGGGGGCCGATGGCTACGAGCAGTTCTTC.

In regard to this clonotype: A much larger clone differs from this one at a single base, so this may be a read error. The chain joins TRBV25-1 to TRBJ1-2; tentatively, D is TRBD1 (6 bases). The V end lost 2 bases, the J end lost 12 bases, and 16 bases lay between the germline ends. Germline V gene lookup returns CDR1 MGHDK and CDR2 SYGVNS. The length of the CDR3 is 13 residues. The CDR3 reads CASSEAGVKGHTF. The CDR3 nucleotides read TGTGCCAGCAGTGAAGCAGGGGTAAAGGGCCACACCTTC.

The genes are TRBV3-1 and TRBJ2-7; no clear D. Deletions cut 5 bases from V and 7 bases from J, with 33 bases between. This CDR3 comprises 19 residues. Germline CDR1 and CDR2: LGHDT and YNNKEL (reference sequence). The DNA for the CDR3 is TGTGCCAGCAGCTATACAGCCTTTACCGGGTGGAGCTCCTACAATGAGCAGTACTTC. Translating gives CASSYTAFTGWSSYNEQYF.

This clonotype has more than one count but fewer than ten. The V gene is TRBV3-1, the J gene TRBJ2-5; the D is unclear. V was shortened by 4 bases and J by 2 bases, with 14 bases between the two germline ends. The CDR3 loop spans 15 amino acids. Germline V gene lookup returns CDR1 LGHDT and CDR2 YNNKEL (reference sequence). The CDR3 loop is CASSLQIPFQETQYF. CDR3 coding DNA: TGTGCCAGCAGCCTACAGATCCCCTTTCAAGAGACCCAGTACTTC.

This chain links TRBV20-1 with TRBJ1-4; no definite D call. Per germline, CDR1 DFQATT and CDR2 SNEGSKA (reference sequence). V lost 2 bases, J lost 6 bases, and 13 bases lay in between. The CDR3 consists of 14 residues. The chain's CDR3 is CSARQLDGDEKLFF. The CDR3, as DNA: TGCAGTGCTAGACAACTCGATGGAGATGAAAAACTGTTTTTT.

This chain uses TRBV12-3 or TRBV12-4 with TRBJ2-2; 12 bases line up with TRBD2. J gave up 10 bases and V 4 bases, and 7 bases lay outside the gene matches. The CDR3 sequence is 15 residues long. CDR3 nucleotide sequence: TGTGCCAGCAGTTCCGGACTAGCGGGACCTGAGGAGCTGTTTTTT. It is translated as CASSSGLAGPEELFF.

Regarding this clonotype: This may arise from a read error, as a much more abundant clone is one base away. The chain recombines TRBV12-3 or TRBV12-4 with TRBJ1-2, with D maybe TRBD1 (6 bases). The length of the CDR3 is 14 residues. Between the trimmed V and J ends, which lost 6 bases and 7 bases, there was a span of 18 bases. In DNA form, the CDR3 reads TGTGCCAGCAGAGTGGACTGGGGGCAGGCTGGCTACACCTTC. It yields the protein CASRVDWGQAGYTF.

Details on this clonotype: A much larger clone sits a single nucleotide away, making a read error possible. The CDR3 bases are TGTGCCAGCAGTGGACAGGGAGGGTCCAATGAGCAGTACTTC. Its protein is CASSGQGGSNEQYF. V usage is TRBV27 and J usage is TRBJ2-7; D might be TRBD1 (8 bases). Trimming took 5 bases from V and 7 from J, leaving 18 bases between them. The CDR3 has 14 amino acids. CDR1 and CDR2 from the germline V gene are MNHEY and SMNVEV (reference sequence).

In this sample, this clonotype turned up a few times. This rearrangement joins TRBV5-1 to TRBJ2-7; D call uncertain. The ends were cut back, 5 bases at V and 0 bases at J, with 12 bases in the middle. Germline CDR1 SGHRS, CDR2 YFSETQ. This CDR3 has 14 residues. This chain's CDR3 is CASRRRTGSYEQYF. The CDR3 region has the DNA TGCGCCAGCAGGCGTCGGACGGGCTCCTACGAGCAGTACTTC.

The chain uses TRBV7-2 and TRBJ2-1, with TRBD1 matching over 7 bases. With 5 bases clipped from V and 6 bases from J, the junction kept 7 bases outside the gene matches. There are 14 residues in the CDR3. Germline V gives CDR1 SGHTA, CDR2 FQGNSA. CDR3 region: CASSEPGQSNEQFF. CDR3 in DNA: TGTGCCAGCAGCGAACCGGGACAGTCCAATGAGCAGTTCTTC.

The rearrangement joins TRBV20-1 to TRBJ2-5; 8 positions agree with TRBD2. V gave up 4 bases and J gave up 5 bases; unmatched junction bases: 6. CDR3 length: 13 residues. Per germline, CDR1 DFQATT and CDR2 SNEGSKA (reference sequence). The CDR3 loop reads CSATAGERETQYF. The CDR3 DNA is TGCAGTGCTACAGCGGGAGAGAGGGAGACCCAGTACTTC.

This clonotype was seen more than once but under ten times. One base away lies a much larger clone, so this may be a sequencing read error. The chain uses TRBV20-1 and TRBJ2-1, with D tentatively TRBD2 (6 bases). The germline gives CDR1 DFQATT, CDR2 SNEGSKA (reference sequence). The germline V and J ends were trimmed by 7 bases and 6 bases, with 16 bases remaining between them. The CDR3 loop spans 13 amino acids. The CDR3 reads CSGRANTINEQFF. The CDR3 nucleotides read TGCAGTGGGAGGGCGAATACCATCAATGAGCAGTTCTTC.

This clonotype was seen just once. The chain links TRBV20-1 to TRBJ1-2, with TRBD1 matching 9 bases. CDR1 and CDR2 (germline): DFQATT, SNEGSKA (reference sequence). The V and J ends lost 3 bases and 8 bases, in that order; junction bases with no gene match: 10. The CDR3 totals 14 residues. CDR3 nucleotide sequence: TGCAGTGCTAGCCCCGCCGGGACAGGGTCCGGCTACACCTTC. Protein: CSASPAGTGSGYTF.

This clonotype has just a few counts. This may arise from a read error, as a much more abundant clone is one base away. This chain joins TRBV29-1 and TRBJ2-7; TRBD1 is a possible D gene (6 bases). The length of the CDR3 is 14 residues. Germline V CDR1 and CDR2: SQVTM, ANQGSEA. Trimming took 6 bases from V and 7 from J, leaving 22 bases between them. The DNA of the CDR3 is TGCAGCGTCCAAAGAGGGACAACATACAATGAGCAGTACTTC. Translation gives CSVQRGTTYNEQYF.

With regard to this clonotype: This may be a read error, as it is one base from a much larger clone. The genes are TRBV12-3 or TRBV12-4 and TRBJ1-6; 8 positions agree with TRBD1. Losses at the gene ends were 3 bases for V and 9 bases for J; bases not matched to a gene: 4. The CDR3 has 14 residues. The CDR3 reads CASSLDRASSPLHF. The CDR3 DNA reads TGTGCCAGCAGTTTGGACAGGGCTAGTTCACCCCTCCACTTT.